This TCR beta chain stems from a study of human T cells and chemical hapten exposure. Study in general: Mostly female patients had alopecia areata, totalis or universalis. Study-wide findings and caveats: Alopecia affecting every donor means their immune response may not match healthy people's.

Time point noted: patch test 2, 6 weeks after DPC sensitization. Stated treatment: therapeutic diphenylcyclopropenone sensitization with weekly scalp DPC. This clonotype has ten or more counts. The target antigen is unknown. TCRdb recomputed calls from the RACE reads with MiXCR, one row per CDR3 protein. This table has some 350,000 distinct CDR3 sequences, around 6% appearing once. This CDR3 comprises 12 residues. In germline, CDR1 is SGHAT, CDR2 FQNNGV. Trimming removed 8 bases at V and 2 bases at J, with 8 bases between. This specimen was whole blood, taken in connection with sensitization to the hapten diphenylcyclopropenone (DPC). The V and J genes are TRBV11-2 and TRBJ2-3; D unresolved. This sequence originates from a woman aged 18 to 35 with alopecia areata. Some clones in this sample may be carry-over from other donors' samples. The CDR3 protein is CASRPDTDTQYF. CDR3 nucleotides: TGTGCCAGCCGCCCCGACACAGATACGCAGTATTTT.